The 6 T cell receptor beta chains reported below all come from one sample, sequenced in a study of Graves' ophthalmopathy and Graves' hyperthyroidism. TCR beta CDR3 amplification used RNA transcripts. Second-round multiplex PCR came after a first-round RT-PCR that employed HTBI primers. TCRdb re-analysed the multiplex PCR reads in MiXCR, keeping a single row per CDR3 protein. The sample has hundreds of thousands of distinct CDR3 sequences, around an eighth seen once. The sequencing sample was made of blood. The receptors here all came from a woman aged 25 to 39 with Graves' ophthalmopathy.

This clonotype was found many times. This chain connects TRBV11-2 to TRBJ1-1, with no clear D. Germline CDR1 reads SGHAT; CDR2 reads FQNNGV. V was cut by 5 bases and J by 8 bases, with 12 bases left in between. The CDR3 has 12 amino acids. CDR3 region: CASSLRRNEAFF. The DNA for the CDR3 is TGTGCCAGCAGCCTTCGACGCAACGAAGCTTTCTTT.

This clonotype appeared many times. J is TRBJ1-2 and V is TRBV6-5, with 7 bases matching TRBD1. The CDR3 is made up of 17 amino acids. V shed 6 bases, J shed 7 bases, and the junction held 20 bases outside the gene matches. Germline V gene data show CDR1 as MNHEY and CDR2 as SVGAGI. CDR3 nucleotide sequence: TGTGCCAGCAGCCCGGCTAGTCCGAGACAGGGCCGGACTGGCTACACCTTC. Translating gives CASSPASPRQGRTGYTF.

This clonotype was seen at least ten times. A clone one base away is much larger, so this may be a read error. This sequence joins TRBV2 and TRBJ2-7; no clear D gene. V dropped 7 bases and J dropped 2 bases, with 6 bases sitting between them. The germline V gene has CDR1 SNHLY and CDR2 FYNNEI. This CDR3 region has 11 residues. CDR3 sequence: CASTNPYEQYF. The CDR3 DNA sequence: TGTGCCAGCACCAACCCCTACGAGCAGTACTTC.

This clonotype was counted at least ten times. The CDR3 DNA sequence: TGTGCCAGCAGTTTTAGTCCCAGGGATGGCTACACCTTC. Translated, it gives CASSFSPRDGYTF. The chain uses TRBV12-3 or TRBV12-4 and TRBJ1-2; TRBD1 is a possible D gene (5 bases). The CDR3 consists of 13 residues. V was clipped by 3 bases and J by 6 bases, with 11 bases between them.

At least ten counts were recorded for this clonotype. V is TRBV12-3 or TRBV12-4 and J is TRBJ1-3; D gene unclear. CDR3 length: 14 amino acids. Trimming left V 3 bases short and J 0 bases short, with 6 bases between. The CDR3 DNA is TGTGCCAGCAGTTTTGCCTCCTCTGGAAACACCATATATTTT. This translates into CASSFASSGNTIYF.

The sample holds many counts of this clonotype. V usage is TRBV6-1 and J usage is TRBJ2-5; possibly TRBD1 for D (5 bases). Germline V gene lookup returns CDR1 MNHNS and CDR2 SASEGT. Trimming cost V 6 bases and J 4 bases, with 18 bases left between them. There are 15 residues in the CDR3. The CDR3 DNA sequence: TGTGCCAGCAGACCCGACAGAATTTTAGGAGAGACCCAGTACTTC. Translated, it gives CASRPDRILGETQYF.